This T cell receptor beta chain was sequenced in a study of cytomegalovirus exposure and HLA in healthy donors. Background on the study: The study's early data release held some 85 million unique TCRs from HLA-typed donors.

The germline CDR1 and CDR2 sequences are MDHEN and SYDVKM. V lost 6 bases to trimming and J lost 4 bases; unmatched junction nucleotides: 9. The CDR3 runs to 16 residues. Primers included in the PCR were 60 Vbeta and 13 Jbeta primers. Some clones are missing from TCRdb's copy, which holds only in-frame ones; the method was immunoSEQ multiplex PCR. Found here are around 76,000 clones; the top ten clones hold 1.4% to 1.5%. The specimen sequenced was PBMCs. The V call is TRBV28, the J call TRBJ2-1; 10 bases match TRBD1. The clonotype comes from a woman in her fifties or sixties in good health and CMV-seronegative. CDR3: CASRLTGTGAYNEQFF. Here the CDR3 DNA reads TGTGCCAGCAGGCTTACCGGGACAGGGGCTTACAATGAGCAGTTCTTC.